Shown below are 14 T cell receptor beta chains from a single sample sequenced in a study of blood T cell repertoires in COVID-19. Measured with immunoSEQ multiplex PCR; TCRdb has only the in-frame clones, and not every one. This sample has some 40,000 clones, with around four fifths found just once. The sample was peripheral blood. The receptor set was obtained from a woman of 80 years or more with acute or convalescent COVID-19.

The V call is TRBV6-2 or TRBV6-3, the J call TRBJ1-2; D ambiguous. Germline values: CDR1 MNHEY, CDR2 SVGEGT. CDR3 length: 12 amino acids. Trimming pared 6 bases from V and 4 bases from J, leaving 9 bases between. CDR3 region: CASSQPSYGYTF. As DNA, the CDR3 is TGTGCCAGCAGCCAGCCTTCCTATGGCTACACCTTC.

V is TRBV7-9 and J is TRBJ2-2; TRBD1 aligns across 8 bases. V was clipped by 0 bases and J by 6 bases; unmatched bases: 3. Germline V gene data show CDR1 as SEHNR and CDR2 as FQNEAQ (reference sequence). There are 15 residues in the CDR3. The CDR3 here is CASSLALQGAGELFF. DNA for the CDR3: TGTGCCAGCAGCTTAGCCTTACAGGGGGCCGGGGAGCTGTTTTTT.

The sample holds one count of this clone. This chain joins TRBV7-3 and TRBJ2-7; TRBD1 might be the D (6 bases). The CDR3 extends over 13 amino acids. From germline, CDR1 is SGHTA and CDR2 FQGTGA. Trimming took off 8 bases at V and 6 bases at J, with 17 bases between the two ends. The CDR3 here is CASGRQADGEQYF. CDR3 bases: TGTGCCAGCGGGCGACAGGCGGACGGCGAGCAGTACTTC.

The genes are TRBV18 and TRBJ1-2; 9 bases agree with TRBD1. Trimming cost V 3 bases and J 7 bases; bases outside gene matches: 12. The CDR3 spans 16 residues. Germline CDR1 KGHSH, CDR2 LQKENI. The DNA for the CDR3 is TGTGCCAGCTCACCGGGGAACAGGGGGCCCCATTTTGGCTACACCTTC. It encodes CASSPGNRGPHFGYTF.

As to this clone: An end of the junction differs from the germline gene, which may be a read error. Other DNA sequences in this sample translate to the same CDR3. The chain links TRBV11-3 to TRBJ1-1; 8 nucleotides agree with TRBD1. Per the germline V gene, CDR1 is SGHNT and CDR2 is YENEEA. There are 15 residues in the CDR3. Here the CDR3 reads CASSSGQAQNTEAFF. The CDR3 region has the DNA TGTGCCAGCAGCTCGGGACAGGCGCAGAACACTGAAGCCTTCTTT.

This clone was counted once. The V gene is TRBV5-1, the J gene TRBJ1-2, with a possible D match to TRBD1 (6 bases). Germline V gene data show CDR1 as SGHRS and CDR2 as YFSETQ. The CDR3 spans 14 residues. V was clipped by 0 bases and J by 4 bases, with 10 bases between them. CDR3 sequence reads: CASSLESGVYGYTF. CDR3 in DNA: TGCGCCAGCAGCTTGGAATCAGGGGTCTATGGCTACACCTTC.

The chain uses TRBV7-6 and TRBJ1-4; 7 nucleotides align to TRBD1. Germline loops: CDR1 SGHVS, CDR2 FNYEAQ. Germline trimming cut 3 bases from V and 4 bases from J; bases unmatched to any gene: 5. This CDR3 is 15 amino acids long. The CDR3 coding sequence is TGTGCCAGCAGCTTGCGGACAGGCGATAATGAAAAACTGTTTTTT. Amino acids: CASSLRTGDNEKLFF.

The chain combines TRBV24-1 with TRBJ2-1, with D perhaps TRBD2 (6 bases). The CDR3 is 17 residues long. Germline CDR1 and CDR2: KGHDR and SFDVKD. With 4 bases removed from V and 0 bases from J, the gap between germline ends came to 15 bases. CDR3 region: CATSEPGGLYSYNEQFF. In DNA, the CDR3 is TGTGCCACCAGTGAGCCCGGGGGTCTCTACTCCTACAATGAGCAGTTCTTC.

As concerns this clone: The germline gene is not matched at one end of the junction; a read error may be the cause. This chain joins TRBV9 and TRBJ1-1; 8 bases match TRBD1. There are 12 residues in the CDR3. Germline CDR1 is SGDLS and CDR2 is YYNGEE. The CDR3 sequence: CASSPWGQAPLF. The CDR3 DNA is TGTGCCAGCAGCCCCTGGGGACAGGCTCCGCTCTTT. Variable domain in full (rest from reference TRBV9 and TRBJ1-1): DSGVTQTPKHLITATGQRVTLRCSPRSGDLSVYWYQQSLDQGLQFLIQYYNGEERAKGNILERFSAQQFPDLHSELNLSSLELGDSALYFCASSPWGQAPLFGQGTRLTVV.

The CDR3 region is CASSQDSELAGRGDTQYF. DNA for the CDR3: TGCGCCAGCAGCCAAGATTCGGAACTAGCGGGGCGGGGAGATACGCAGTATTTT. The chain combines TRBV4-1 with TRBJ2-3; 10 bases align to TRBD2. Germline V gives CDR1 MGHRA, CDR2 YSYEKL. J was trimmed by 5 bases and V by 0 bases; bases with no gene match: 11. This CDR3 contains 18 residues.

The rearrangement joins TRBV7-9 to TRBJ2-3, with TRBD2 identical over 7 bases. Germline V gene sequence: CDR1 SEHNR, CDR2 FQNEAQ (reference sequence). Trimming cost V 1 base and J 5 bases; bases outside gene matches: 6. The CDR3 runs to 15 residues. This CDR3 reads CASSLGAGPGDTQYF. In nucleotides, the CDR3 is TGTGCCAGCAGCTTAGGAGCGGGGCCCGGAGATACGCAGTATTTT.

This chain joins TRBV5-1 and TRBJ1-4; no reliable D call. CDR1 is SGHRS, CDR2 YFSETQ, per germline. V lost 4 bases, J lost 3 bases, and 16 bases lay in between. The CDR3 loop spans 16 amino acids. Here the CDR3 DNA reads TGCGCCAGCAGCCCGCCGATCAGTGCTGCTAATGAAAAACTGTTTTTT. It translates to CASSPPISAANEKLFF.

This clone has only one observation. The genes are TRBV6-1 and TRBJ1-1; 7 nucleotides line up with TRBD1. CDR1 and CDR2 (germline): MNHNS, SASEGT. V lost 6 bases to trimming and J lost 6 bases; unmatched junction nucleotides: 10. This CDR3 is built from 14 residues. The CDR3 coding sequence is TGTGCCAGCAGACGAGACAGGGATCTTGCTGAAGCTTTCTTT. Translated: CASRRDRDLAEAFF.

This clone was observed a single time. The V gene is TRBV19, the J gene TRBJ2-7, with D possibly matching TRBD1 (6 bases). V was pared by 3 bases and J by 0 bases, with 9 bases between. CDR3 length equals 14 residues. Per the germline V gene, CDR1 is LNHDA and CDR2 is SQIVND (reference sequence). The CDR3, as DNA: TGTGCCAGTAGTATGAGGGGGAGCTCCTACGAGCAGTACTTC. This gives the protein CASSMRGSSYEQYF.